This TCR beta chain was captured by sequencing in a study of glioma-infiltrating T cells after dendritic cell vaccination. The protocol was immunoSEQ multiplex PCR, while the TCRdb copy is restricted to in-frame clones and leaves out a portion. This repertoire shows about 92,000 clones, around 84% found once; its top ten account for about a sixth. Sequencing was performed on blood, taken before dendritic cell vaccination. The clonotype originates from a human donor with glioblastoma.

CDR3 in amino acids: CASSSGGINEQFF. CDR3 nucleotide sequence: TGTGCCAGCAGCTCGGGGGGTATCAATGAGCAGTTCTTC. This chain uses TRBV7-8 with TRBJ2-1; 7 bases match TRBD2. V was pared by 4 bases and J by 6 bases, with 3 bases of the junction left unmatched. The CDR3 contains 13 residues. CDR1 SGHVS and CDR2 FQNEAQ come from the germline V gene.